The rows below give T cell receptor beta chains drawn from one sample of a study of PD-1 blockade in classical Hodgkin lymphoma. The data were produced by immunoSEQ multiplex PCR, yet TCRdb's version contains in-frame clones alone and is incomplete. The sample records tens of thousands of clones, over 65% being singletons. Sequences were derived from peripheral blood mononuclear cells (PBMCs), sampled before the fourth cycle of nivolumab. The receptors were sampled from a human donor with classical Hodgkin lymphoma. Both conserved end residues are part of each CDR3. D genes are given only for firm matches. Only part of the rows carry a size: once, few, many, or a class if the clone is expanded.

TRBV5-4	TRBD1	few	TRBJ2-7	CASSPGTGGYEQYF	TGTGCCAGCAGTCCCGGGACAGGGGGTTACGAGCAGTACTTC
TRBV7-9	TRBD1	NA	TRBJ1-1	CASSRAGTGANTEAFF	TGTGCCAGCAGCCGCGCCGGGACAGGGGCAAACACTGAAGCTTTCTTT
TRBV5-6	TRBD2	NA	TRBJ2-3	CASSLAGSGADTQYF	TGTGCCAGCAGCTTGGCGGGTAGCGGGGCAGATACGCAGTATTTT
TRBV28	TRBD2	NA	TRBJ2-3	CASSFGGGARTTDTQYF	TGTGCCAGCAGTTTTGGCGGGGGGGCCAGGACTACAGATACGCAGTATTTT
TRBV18	NA	few	TRBJ1-6	CASSASQFNSPLHF	TGTGCCAGCTCAGCCAGTCAGTTTAATTCACCCCTCCACTTT
TRBV4-1	NA	once	TRBJ1-1	CASSQVFGLNTEAFF	TGCGCCAGCAGCCAAGTATTTGGGTTGAACACTGAAGCTTTCTTT
TRBV7-2	NA	NA	TRBJ2-3	CASRPQADTQYF	TGTGCCAGCAGGCCACAAGCAGATACGCAGTATTTT
TRBV5-1	NA	NA	TRBJ2-2	CASHPGVDAGELFF	TGCGCCAGTCACCCAGGGGTGGATGCCGGGGAGCTGTTTTTT
TRBV6-1	TRBD1	NA	TRBJ1-1	CASGQGVGAFF	TGTGCCAGCGGACAGGGGGTGGGAGCTTTCTTT
TRBV28	NA	NA	TRBJ2-3	CASRALTWTVGSTDTQYF	TGTGCCAGCAGGGCACTCACTTGGACAGTTGGTAGCACAGATACGCAGTATTTT
TRBV30	NA	NA	TRBJ1-6	CAWMGQYNSPLHF	TGTGCCTGGATGGGACAATATAATTCACCCCTCCACTTT
TRBV4-3	TRBD1	NA	TRBJ2-7	CASSLAGTGPYEQYF	TGCGCCAGCAGCCTCGCCGGGACAGGCCCCTACGAGCAGTACTTC
TRBV15	TRBD2	NA	TRBJ2-5	CATSAPQRGGRETQYF	TGTGCCACCAGCGCCCCCCAGCGGGGGGGCCGAGAGACCCAGTACTTC
TRBV7-2	TRBD1	few	TRBJ1-2	CASSLVGQGRSSYGYTF	TGTGCCAGCAGCTTAGTGGGACAGGGGAGGTCGTCCTATGGCTACACCTTC
TRBV6-5	NA	NA	TRBJ2-4	CASSYRAIQYF	TGTGCCAGCAGTTACAGGGCCATTCAGTACTTC
TRBV28	TRBD1	NA	TRBJ2-7	CASSFSAPGTGSYEQYF	TGTGCCAGCAGTTTCTCCGCACCCGGGACAGGTTCCTACGAGCAGTACTTC
TRBV9	TRBD1	once	TRBJ2-3	CASSFRTGSTDTQYF	TGTGCCAGCAGCTTCCGGACAGGAAGCACAGATACGCAGTATTTT
TRBV29-1	NA	NA	TRBJ2-7	CSVEEEHYEQYF	TGCAGCGTTGAAGAGGAGCACTACGAGCAGTACTTC
TRBV18	NA	NA	TRBJ2-1	CASSPRTENEQFF	TGTGCCAGCTCACCCCGGACGGAAAATGAGCAGTTCTTC
TRBV9	NA	NA	TRBJ1-1	CASSVATGVRSTEAFF	TGTGCCAGCAGCGTAGCTACGGGGGTTAGGAGCACTGAAGCTTTCTTT
TRBV6-4	NA	NA	TRBJ2-1	CASSDSSGVGYNEQFF	TGTGCCAGCAGTGACTCATCAGGGGTAGGGTACAATGAGCAGTTCTTC
TRBV2	NA	NA	TRBJ1-1	CASREDYEAFF	TGTGCCAGCAGGGAAGATTATGAAGCTTTCTTT
TRBV11-1	NA	once	TRBJ2-2	CASSFGGRGPGTGELFF	TGTGCCAGCAGCTTCGGCGGGCGGGGGCCCGGGACCGGGGAGCTGTTTTTT